This is a list of T cell receptor beta chains from one sample in a study of shared clonotypes between healthy human individuals. Assay used: immunoSEQ multiplex PCR; TCRdb lists only in-frame clones, some missing. The data show over 750,000 clones, with 96% seen just once and about 0.22% held by the top ten. Input material: naive CD8+ T cells sorted from blood. These receptors originate from a man aged 30 to 45 in good health. CDR3s include the opening cysteine and the closing phenylalanine or tryptophan. D genes are given only for firm matches. The size field is filled for only some rows; it gives once, few, many or a size class.

cdr3_aa cdr3_nt clone_size d_call v_call cdr3_length j_call
CASSVDLASYNEQFF TGTGCCAGCAGCGTAGATCTAGCCTCCTACAATGAGCAGTTCTTC once . TRBV9 15 TRBJ2-1
CASSPGPYEQYF TGTGCCAGCAGCCCAGGCCCCTACGAGCAGTACTTC . . TRBV9 12 TRBJ2-7
CASSNSGRLSSYNEQFF TGCGCCAGCAGTAATAGCGGGAGGCTATCCTCCTACAATGAGCAGTTCTTC . TRBD2 TRBV5-1 17 TRBJ2-1
CASSTGSSYEQYF TGTGCCAGCAGCACAGGGAGCTCCTACGAGCAGTACTTC . . TRBV9 13 TRBJ2-7
CSVVYALEQYF TGCAGCGTTGTGTACGCTCTCGAGCAGTACTTC . . TRBV29-1 11 TRBJ2-7
CSVEGARYEQFF TGCAGCGTTGAAGGGGCTAGATATGAGCAGTTCTTC . . TRBV29-1 12 TRBJ2-1
CASSVGEASYNEQFF TGTGCCAGCAGCGTAGGCGAAGCGAGCTACAATGAGCAGTTCTTC . . TRBV9 15 TRBJ2-1
CASCTGTSGINEQFF TGTGCCAGCTGCACGGGGACTAGCGGGATCAATGAGCAGTTCTTC once TRBD2 TRBV13 15 TRBJ2-1
CASSSSLTGFSEQFF TGTGCCAGCAGCTCCTCCCTCACAGGGTTCAGTGAGCAGTTCTTC . . TRBV5-4 15 TRBJ2-1
CASSIDLTRGLEEQYF TGTGCCAGTAGTATAGATCTTACTAGAGGTTTGGAAGAGCAGTACTTC . . TRBV19 16 TRBJ2-7
CASSWDLPDTQYF TGTGCCAGCAGCTGGGACCTGCCAGATACGCAGTATTTT . . TRBV5-6 13 TRBJ2-3
CASSAGLPPREDTQYF TGTGCCAGCAGCGCGGGACTACCACCTAGAGAAGATACGCAGTATTTT . TRBD2 TRBV9 16 TRBJ2-3
CASRKGLASPYEQYF TGTGCCAGCAGGAAGGGACTAGCGTCCCCCTACGAGCAGTACTTC . TRBD2 TRBV27 15 TRBJ2-7
CASSSEPRQGDIQYF TGTGCCAGCAGCTCCGAGCCGCGACAGGGGGACATTCAGTACTTC . TRBD1 TRBV7-8 15 TRBJ2-4
CASSFSLHEQYF TGTGCCAGCAGCTTTAGTCTCCACGAGCAGTACTTC . . TRBV7-2 12 TRBJ2-7
CASSVARESTYEQYF TGTGCCAGCAGCGTAGCGAGGGAGTCTACCTACGAGCAGTACTTC . . TRBV9 15 TRBJ2-7
CASTDPGISGPEAFF TGCGCCAGCACCGACCCGGGGATATCGGGCCCTGAAGCTTTCTTT . . TRBV4-1 15 TRBJ1-1
CAWSVSAGGGDEQFF TGTGCCTGGAGTGTATCAGCGGGAGGTGGCGATGAGCAGTTCTTC . TRBD2 TRBV30 15 TRBJ2-1
CAISQSGRTDYEQYF TGTGCCATCAGTCAAAGCGGGAGAACAGACTACGAGCAGTACTTC few TRBD2 TRBV10-3 15 TRBJ2-7
CSVWGENSYEQYF TGCAGCGTTTGGGGGGAGAACTCCTACGAGCAGTACTTC . . TRBV29-1 13 TRBJ2-7
CASSLGGAGEGYTF TGCGCCAGCAGCTTGGGGGGCGCGGGTGAAGGCTACACCTTC . . TRBV5-1 14 TRBJ1-2
CASRLGDEQFF TGTGCCAGCCGCCTAGGGGATGAGCAGTTCTTC . . TRBV11-2 11 TRBJ2-1
CASSSPLVAYEYEQYF TGTGCCAGCAGCTCCCCCCTAGTAGCGTATGAGTACGAGCAGTACTTC . . TRBV11-2 16 TRBJ2-7
CASSSGQGSPEAFF TGTGCCAGCAGCTCGGGACAGGGGTCCCCTGAAGCTTTCTTT . TRBD1 TRBV11-3 14 TRBJ1-1
CASSFGQGGNTIYF TGTGCCAGCAGTTTTGGGCAGGGCGGAAACACCATATATTTT . . TRBV28 14 TRBJ1-3
CASSTGLAGGLNNEQFF TGTGCCAGTAGTACGGGACTAGCGGGAGGGTTAAACAATGAGCAGTTCTTC . TRBD2 TRBV19 17 TRBJ2-1
CASRITAGEGETQYF TGTGCCAGCAGAATTACCGCGGGGGAAGGGGAGACCCAGTACTTC . TRBD2 TRBV27 15 TRBJ2-5
CASSYVTGQDPGYTF TGTGCCAGCAGTTACGTAACAGGGCAGGATCCTGGCTACACCTTC . . TRBV5-6 15 TRBJ1-2
CASSIGQGAAEAFF TGTGCCAGTAGTATAGGACAGGGGGCGGCTGAAGCTTTCTTT . TRBD1 TRBV19 14 TRBJ1-1
CASSLTGGTGVEQFF TGTGCCAGCAGTTTGACAGGGGGCACGGGGGTTGAGCAGTTCTTC . TRBD1 TRBV6-5 15 TRBJ2-1
CASRAGTGAYEQYF TGTGCCAGCAGGGCCGGGACAGGGGCCTACGAGCAGTACTTC . TRBD1 TRBV2 14 TRBJ2-7
CASSESGREYEQYF TGTGCCAGCAGCGAAAGCGGGAGAGAGTACGAGCAGTACTTC . TRBD2 TRBV9 14 TRBJ2-7
CASPGTDTFYSYNEQFF TGTGCCAGCCCCGGGACAGATACATTCTACTCCTACAATGAGCAGTTCTTC . TRBD1 TRBV11-2 17 TRBJ2-1
CASNWGETYEQYF TGTGCCAGCAACTGGGGGGAGACCTACGAGCAGTACTTC once . TRBV7-9 13 TRBJ2-7
CASSVPSLPDTQYF TGTGCCAGCAGCGTACCCTCCCTCCCAGATACGCAGTATTTT . . TRBV9 14 TRBJ2-3